This record covers a single T cell receptor (beta chain). This clone was seen more than once but under ten times. Its antigen specificity is not known. No base quality values were provided; no much bigger clone lies one nucleotide off. The collaborating institutions used their own protocols to collect whole blood in K2EDTA tubes. For TCRbeta analysis, collaborator samples were shipped as frozen whole blood, as isolated PBMCs, or as DNA extracted from either sample type. CDR1 and CDR2, per the germline V gene (reference sequence), are SEHNR and FQNEAQ. The germline V end is reduced by 1 base and the J end by 5 bases; junction bases left unmatched: 12. Counted from cysteine to phenylalanine, this CDR3 has 18 amino acids. Here the CDR3 DNA is all that survives: 54 bases in frame from base 1. The sample belongs to a study of blood T cell repertoires in COVID-19 (dated by TCRdb to about 2020). Background for the entire study: The collaborator samples originated in the United States, Italy and Spain and spanned the acute and convalescent phases of COVID-19. Subjects who had been exposed to COVID-19, were actively infected with it, or had recovered from it provided the deeply sampled blood TCRbeta repertoires that made up the dataset. The repertoires were released in a freely available public database meant as a resource for research on the immune response to SARS-CoV-2. Samples came from the ongoing ImmuneRACE study (first 160 participants) plus 1,254 subjects from 6 global collaborators. Where available, HLA class I and class II types were obtained from metadata supplied by the sample provider rather than from assay-based typing. The prospective study material was composed of cDNA or gDNA derived from T cells, B-cell-depleted T cells, or PBMCs. The sample metadata nearly always contained a de-identified subject ID, COVID-19 status, age in years and sex.

Beyond this particular receptor, the publication reports: The amount of clinical and demographic metadata varied by source and participant and was provided uncurated.

TCRbeta CDR3 regions were amplified from genomic DNA by means of the immunoSEQ Assay, a bias-controlled multiplex PCR. Under the source paper's analysis protocol: Nucleated cell counts per sample were estimated from amplification of reference gene primers within the assay. To quantify the absolute abundance of each unique TCRbeta CDR3 rearrangement, sequence reads were collapsed and filtered. For each sample, productive Simpson clonality was calculated by taking the square root of Simpson's diversity index across productive rearrangements. Here the immuneACCESS table is served through TCRdb, limited to in-frame sequences with V and J called. Missing clones are a known gap in these copies; in checked studies unresolved V genes cover under half, and the rest lacks a known reason. V and J calls and clone size are copied from that table; D and trimming were computed from the DNA. The sample has about 270,000 clones on record, 86% of them singletons. The ten largest clonotypes hold around 9% of the sample.

The rearrangement joined TRBV7-9 to TRBJ2-5, and TRBD1 aligns with 11 junction nucleotides. The material sequenced was peripheral blood. The TCR was taken from a man aged 35 to 55 with active or convalescent COVID-19. The nucleotide sequence is TGTGCCAGCAGCTTAGGTTGGACAGGGGGCAAAATTGAGGAGACCCAGTACTTC. Its protein is CASSLGWTGGKIEETQYF.